Listed below are T cell receptor beta chains from one sample, sequenced in a study of T-cell reconstitution after alpha-beta-depleted transplantation in children. Each CDR3 protein gets one entry after TCRdb re-called the PCR reads with MiXCR. The sample carries about 280,000 distinct CDR3 sequences, roughly 12% recorded once. The specimen comprised peripheral blood, sampled 180 days after TCRalphabeta/CD19-depleted stem cell transplant. The receptors come from a male patient aged 2 to 10 who had a stem cell transplant for chronic granulomatous disease, so the T cells may come from the graft donor. Both conserved end residues are part of each CDR3. The D gene is left open where the match is weak. The size of a clone is reported for some rows only, either as once, few or many, or as a class for expanded clones.

D: TRBD1; V: TRBV7-9; size: many; J: TRBJ2-7; CDR3: CASSRDRGVHEQYF
D: -; V: TRBV5-1; size: many; J: TRBJ1-2; CDR3: CASSPQTSSADGYTF
D: TRBD1; V: TRBV6-1; size: many; J: TRBJ2-3; CDR3: CASSLQGELPHTQYF
D: -; V: TRBV7-2; size: many; J: TRBJ2-7; CDR3: CASSTSRDPSEQYF
D: TRBD1; V: TRBV29-1; size: many; J: TRBJ2-7; CDR3: CSVEQGQVPYEQYF
D: TRBD1; V: TRBV12-3/TRBV12-4; size: few; J: TRBJ2-7; CDR3: CASSFSGQGTYEQYF
D: -; V: TRBV12-3/TRBV12-4; size: many; J: TRBJ2-7; CDR3: CASSFLSYEQYF
D: TRBD2; V: TRBV20-1; size: many; J: TRBJ2-5; CDR3: CSAGTSDSQETQYF
D: -; V: TRBV7-7; size: -; J: TRBJ2-7; CDR3: CASSSPEQYF
D: TRBD1; V: TRBV7-9; size: many; J: TRBJ2-5; CDR3: CASSAWTGQETQYF
D: -; V: TRBV7-9; size: many; J: TRBJ2-1; CDR3: CASSPTPSSYNEQFF
D: TRBD2; V: TRBV11-2; size: many; J: TRBJ2-1; CDR3: CASSLVVLAGLLSSYNEQFF
D: -; V: TRBV5-1; size: many; J: TRBJ1-5; CDR3: CASSLQGGNQPQHF
D: -; V: TRBV12-3/TRBV12-4; size: many; J: TRBJ1-1; CDR3: CAGPAGQPSEAFF
D: -; V: TRBV5-8; size: -; J: TRBJ2-7; CDR3: CASSLAISENPYEQYF
D: -; V: TRBV28; size: many; J: TRBJ2-2; CDR3: CASSPGPPYGELFF
D: TRBD1; V: TRBV20-1; size: many; J: TRBJ2-5; CDR3: CSARQGKETQYF
D: TRBD2; V: TRBV20-1; size: many; J: TRBJ2-1; CDR3: CSAGRSPGTRGSQFF
D: TRBD2; V: TRBV28; size: few; J: TRBJ2-1; CDR3: CASSRTLRGGSAYFF
D: TRBD1; V: TRBV19; size: -; J: TRBJ1-5; CDR3: CASSIDWTGGQPQHF
D: TRBD1; V: TRBV30; size: many; J: TRBJ2-7; CDR3: CAWSPRDSLYEQYF
D: -; V: TRBV4-1; size: many; J: TRBJ2-1; CDR3: CASSQANGRIYNEQFF
D: -; V: TRBV24-1; size: many; J: TRBJ2-7; CDR3: CATSEGLRREQYF
D: TRBD1; V: TRBV6-2/TRBV6-3; size: many; J: TRBJ2-7; CDR3: CASRPTGTGSSYEQYF
D: -; V: TRBV12-3/TRBV12-4; size: many; J: TRBJ1-1; CDR3: CASSFSPGSTEAFF
D: -; V: TRBV7-3; size: many; J: TRBJ2-3; CDR3: CASSDGTRTDTQYF
D: -; V: TRBV3-1; size: few; J: TRBJ2-3; CDR3: CASIQGGTDTQYF
D: -; V: TRBV5-5; size: many; J: TRBJ1-2; CDR3: CASSLGPRGRANYGYTF
D: TRBD1; V: TRBV28; size: many; J: TRBJ1-6; CDR3: CASSPATGLNSPLHF
D: -; V: TRBV10-3; size: many; J: TRBJ2-7; CDR3: CAISGGTSYEQYF
D: -; V: TRBV7-8; size: many; J: TRBJ2-3; CDR3: CASSLGQRTDTQYF
D: -; V: TRBV20-1; size: many; J: TRBJ2-1; CDR3: CSARPLRDSYNEQFF
D: -; V: TRBV15; size: many; J: TRBJ2-6; CDR3: CATSRQGGSGANVLTF
D: TRBD2; V: TRBV28; size: many; J: TRBJ2-3; CDR3: CASNLQVAGGTQYF
D: TRBD1; V: TRBV7-2; size: -; J: TRBJ1-5; CDR3: CASSWGRTGGQPQHF
D: TRBD1; V: TRBV7-2; size: many; J: TRBJ2-2; CDR3: CASSLRGPSTGELFF
D: -; V: TRBV5-4; size: -; J: TRBJ2-5; CDR3: CASSLVEQETQYF
D: TRBD1; V: TRBV7-8; size: many; J: TRBJ2-3; CDR3: CASSLARGTGPTDTQYF
D: -; V: TRBV5-1; size: many; J: TRBJ2-7; CDR3: CASRAQEDEQYF
D: -; V: TRBV7-9; size: many; J: TRBJ1-5; CDR3: CASSSGQNSNQPQHF
D: TRBD1; V: TRBV19; size: -; J: TRBJ2-7; CDR3: CASSHTGQYFHEQYF
D: TRBD1; V: TRBV5-1; size: many; J: TRBJ2-7; CDR3: CASSLAGTGVYEQYF
D: -; V: TRBV20-1; size: many; J: TRBJ1-1; CDR3: CSAYIVGLNTEAFF
D: -; V: TRBV27; size: few; J: TRBJ1-6; CDR3: CASSLGPANNSPLHF
D: -; V: TRBV11-2; size: many; J: TRBJ2-2; CDR3: CASQGGTNTGELFF
D: -; V: TRBV27; size: many; J: TRBJ2-7; CDR3: CASSKNLASYEQYF
D: -; V: TRBV18; size: many; J: TRBJ1-1; CDR3: CASSSRAMNTEAFF
D: -; V: TRBV12-3/TRBV12-4; size: few; J: TRBJ2-7; CDR3: CASSLYISEQYF
D: -; V: TRBV28; size: many; J: TRBJ1-2; CDR3: CASRQGVYGYTF
D: TRBD2; V: TRBV30; size: -; J: TRBJ2-6; CDR3: CAGRDSGANVLTF
D: -; V: TRBV5-4; size: few; J: TRBJ1-2; CDR3: CASSLDRHNNYGYTF
D: -; V: TRBV5-1; size: many; J: TRBJ1-2; CDR3: CASSLKDGSGYTF
D: TRBD2; V: TRBV24-1; size: many; J: TRBJ2-2; CDR3: CATSDAPGLETGELFF
D: -; V: TRBV6-2/TRBV6-3; size: many; J: TRBJ1-2; CDR3: CASRNMDTDYGYTF
D: -; V: TRBV24-1; size: many; J: TRBJ2-5; CDR3: CATSDLRGPTQYF
D: TRBD2; V: TRBV15; size: -; J: TRBJ2-1; CDR3: CATSTKMGGRRYEQFF
D: TRBD2; V: TRBV20-1; size: many; J: TRBJ2-1; CDR3: CSGPPRLAVYNEQFF
D: -; V: TRBV11-2; size: many; J: TRBJ2-7; CDR3: CASSLGPGDLSEQYF
D: -; V: TRBV23-1; size: -; J: TRBJ2-7; CDR3: CASSQSFWVKHVLHSYEQYF